A single sample gave rise to the 8 T cell receptor beta chains below, sequenced in a study of breast tumors, draining lymph nodes, adjacent tissues. TCRdb reanalysed the multiplex PCR reads using MiXCR and keeps one entry per CDR3 protein. There are approximately 9,100 distinct CDR3 sequences in the sample; 40% to 55% occur only once, and roughly 15% lies in the top ten. Source material: tumor-adjacent breast tissue. The receptors derive from a female donor with breast cancer. Some clones in this sample may be carry-over from other donors' samples.

In its sample, this clonotype was seen many times. The V call is TRBV5-1, the J call TRBJ2-5; no reliable D call. The CDR3 runs to 13 residues. The V end was cut by 1 base, the J end by 2 bases, with 6 bases between. Per the germline V gene, CDR1 is SGHRS and CDR2 is YFSETQ. CDR3 sequence reads: CASSLPEQETQYF. CDR3 bases: TGCGCCAGCAGCTTGCCGGAACAAGAGACCCAGTACTTC.

Notes on this clonotype: Mismatch with germline at one junction end may stem from a read error. The V and J genes are TRBV20-1 and TRBJ2-3; tentative D call: TRBD2 (5 bases). The length of the CDR3 is 16 residues. In germline, CDR1 is DFQATT, CDR2 SNEGSKA (reference sequence). The CDR3 DNA sequence: TGCGGTGCTAGAGTGTCTTCGGCGGGTAGCACAGATACGCAGTATTTC. Translation gives CGARVSSAGSTDTQYF.

This clonotype is medium-sized (0.01 to 0.1%) in the sample. The J gene is TRBJ2-5, the V gene TRBV2, with 7 bases that match TRBD1. The V segment lost 7 bases and the J segment 5 bases; nucleotides outside the gene matches: 1. The CDR3 contains 11 residues. The germline V gene has CDR1 SNHLY and CDR2 FYNNEI. The CDR3 DNA reads TGTGCCAGCAAACAGGGGGAGACCCAGTACTTC. Amino acids: CASKQGETQYF.

The chain combines TRBV5-1 with TRBJ2-7; D is perhaps TRBD2 (6 bases). CDR1 is SGHRS, CDR2 YFSETQ, per germline. Trimming cost V 1 base and J 3 bases, with 20 bases left between them. CDR3 size: 17 residues. The CDR3 nucleotides are TGCGCCAGCAGCTTGATATTGTCGGGAGAGCAACTCTACGAGCAGTACTTC. Translating it yields CASSLILSGEQLYEQYF.

This clonotype is labeled medium-sized. The chain combines TRBV10-2 with TRBJ2-7; 9 bases align to TRBD2. Germline V gene data show CDR1 as WSHSY and CDR2 as SAAADI. This CDR3 is 15 amino acids long. With 8 bases clipped from V and 2 bases from J, the junction kept 10 bases outside the gene matches. In DNA form, the CDR3 reads TGCGCCAGCGCAGATAGCGGGAGTAGGCCCTACGAGCAGTACTTC. Protein product: CASADSGSRPYEQYF.

Remarks on this clonotype: A much larger clone differs from this one at a single base, so this may be a read error. The rearrangement joins TRBV6-1 to TRBJ2-2, with TRBD2 matching over 10 bases. The ends lost 7 bases at V and 6 bases at J; junction bases unmatched: 5. The CDR3 runs to 14 residues. Germline-derived CDR1 and CDR2 are MNHNS and SASEGT. This chain's CDR3 is CASTLAGDAGELFF. The CDR3 coding sequence is TGTGCCAGCACCCTAGCGGGAGACGCCGGGGAGCTGTTTTTT.

This clonotype was counted many times. The V call is TRBV7-8, the J call TRBJ2-3; D ambiguous. Germline CDR1 and CDR2: SGHVS and FQNEAQ. The CDR3 spans 17 residues. Trimming cost V 2 bases and J 0 bases, with 15 bases left between them. CDR3 DNA: TGTGCCAGCAGCTTACGAGGTCCCGGGCGGAGCACAGATACGCAGTATTTT. Translating gives CASSLRGPGRSTDTQYF.

Within the sample, this clonotype is medium-sized. This chain's CDR3 is CASSAGEDYEQYF. For the CDR3, the DNA is TGTGCCAGTAGTGCAGGGGAGGACTACGAGCAGTACTTC. The chain has TRBV19 and TRBJ2-7; D tentatively reads TRBD1 or TRBD2 (6 bases each). The CDR3 runs 13 residues. V was cut by 5 bases and J by 3 bases, with 11 bases left in between. Germline V gene sequence: CDR1 LNHDA, CDR2 SQIVND (reference sequence).